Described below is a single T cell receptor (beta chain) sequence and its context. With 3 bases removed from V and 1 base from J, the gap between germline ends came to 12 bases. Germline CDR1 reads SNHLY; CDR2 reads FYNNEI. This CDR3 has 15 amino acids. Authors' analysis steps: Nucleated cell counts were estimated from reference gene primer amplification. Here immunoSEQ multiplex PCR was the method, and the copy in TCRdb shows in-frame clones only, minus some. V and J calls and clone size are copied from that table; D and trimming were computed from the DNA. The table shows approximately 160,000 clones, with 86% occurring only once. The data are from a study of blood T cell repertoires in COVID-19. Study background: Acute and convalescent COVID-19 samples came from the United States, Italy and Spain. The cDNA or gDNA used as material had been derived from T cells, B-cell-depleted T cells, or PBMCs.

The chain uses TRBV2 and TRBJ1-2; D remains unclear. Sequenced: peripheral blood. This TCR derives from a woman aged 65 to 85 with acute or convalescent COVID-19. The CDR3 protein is CASSEMLSGNYGYTF. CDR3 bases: TGTGCCAGCAGTGAGATGCTGTCGGGTAACTATGGCTACACCTTC.